Listed here are 18 T cell receptor beta chains from one sample, sequenced in a study of T cells after posttransplantation cyclophosphamide. Method: immunoSEQ multiplex PCR; TCRdb's copy keeps in-frame clones and lacks some. The record shows about 38,000 clones for this sample, with no singletons present. The sequenced sample was PBMCs. Every receptor here comes from a man aged 50 to 60 in good health, CMV-negative, and a related stem cell transplant donor.

There are many counts of this clone. The chain links TRBV5-6 to TRBJ2-7; D perhaps matches TRBD2 (5 bases). V lost 4 bases and J 4 bases, leaving 9 bases between the germline ends. CDR1 is SGHDT, CDR2 YYEEEE, per germline. This CDR3 has 12 residues. As DNA, the CDR3 is TGTGCCAGCAGCCGAGGGAGATACGAGCAGTACTTC. Translating gives CASSRGRYEQYF.

This clone was seen repeatedly, ten times or more. This rearrangement joins TRBV6-5 to TRBJ1-2; 11 bases match TRBD1. Germline CDR1 and CDR2: MNHEY and SVGAGI. V trimming: 2 bases; J trimming: 6 bases; junction bases outside the gene matches: 5. This CDR3 comprises 15 residues. The CDR3: CASSYLGDRGNGYTF. The CDR3 DNA reads TGTGCCAGCAGTTACCTAGGGGACAGGGGGAATGGCTACACCTTC.

This clone was seen ten or more times. This CDR3 is CASSASGTGSAIYF. The CDR3, as DNA: TGTGCCAGCAGCGCTTCCGGGACAGGGAGCGCCATATATTTT. V usage is TRBV7-3 and J usage is TRBJ1-3, with 9 bases that match TRBD1. The CDR3 contains 14 residues. CDR1 is SGHTA, CDR2 FQGTGA, per germline. With V trimmed by 5 bases and J by 11 bases, 10 bases remained unmatched.

In this sample, this clone turned up a few times. This sequence joins TRBV7-9 and TRBJ2-5; tentatively, D is TRBD1 (7 bases). Judging by the DNA end, TRBJ2-7 fits better; the J call may be wrong. CDR3 length equals 16 residues. Per germline, CDR1 SEHNR and CDR2 FQNEAQ (reference sequence). Here the CDR3 reads CASSLGRGQGPYEQYF. CDR3 nucleotide sequence: TGTGCCAGCAGCTTAGGGAGGGGGCAGGGGCCCTACGAGCAGTACTTC.

This clone was recorded many times. The chain recombines TRBV16 with TRBJ2-1, with 8 bases matching TRBD1. J gave up 10 bases and V 5 bases, and 10 bases lay outside the gene matches. CDR3 length equals 14 residues. In germline, CDR1 is KGHSY, CDR2 FQNENV. The CDR3 DNA follows: TGTGCCAGCAGCTTGCGAGACAGGGGAGGAGAGCAGTTCTTC. This encodes CASSLRDRGGEQFF.

The table lists this clone with many counts. The chain links TRBV14 to TRBJ1-2; 7 bases match TRBD1. The CDR3 spans 14 residues. Germline CDR1 and CDR2: SGHDN and FVKESK. With 3 bases clipped from V and 3 bases from J, the junction kept 4 bases outside the gene matches. CDR3 nucleotide sequence: TGTGCCAGCAGCCATATTGACAGGGACTATGGCTACACCTTC. Its translation: CASSHIDRDYGYTF.

This clone occurred many times. The V and J genes are TRBV18 and TRBJ2-5; weak D call: TRBD1 (5 bases). CDR1 is KGHSH, CDR2 LQKENI, per germline. V gave up 1 base and J gave up 5 bases, with 8 bases separating them. This CDR3 is built from 13 residues. CDR3 DNA sequence: TGTGCCAGCTCACCACAGGGGTTGGAGACCCAGTACTTC. It yields the protein CASSPQGLETQYF.

Ten or more counts support this clone. The rearrangement uses TRBV5-1 and TRBJ2-7; the D gene is possibly TRBD1 (6 bases). CDR1 SGHRS and CDR2 YFSETQ come from the germline V gene. The CDR3 contains 15 residues. The V end lost 0 bases, the J end lost 0 bases, and 10 bases lay between the germline ends. CDR3 loop: CASSLGTAGSYEQYF. The CDR3 DNA sequence: TGCGCCAGCAGCTTGGGGACAGCCGGCTCCTACGAGCAGTACTTC.

This clone was seen many times. The V and J genes are TRBV9 and TRBJ2-5, with 9 bases that match TRBD2. The germline V gene has CDR1 SGDLS and CDR2 YYNGEE. V shed 3 bases and J 4 bases; nucleotides not matched to a gene: 7. The CDR3 loop spans 15 amino acids. Here the CDR3 DNA reads TGTGCCAGCAGCGCTTATAGCGGGGGAACAGAGACCCAGTACTTC. Its protein is CASSAYSGGTETQYF.

In its sample, this clone was seen many times. The chain links TRBV18 to TRBJ1-1; a possible D gene is TRBD1 (6 bases). Looked up from germline, CDR1 is KGHSH and CDR2 is LQKENI. The CDR3 is made up of 15 amino acids. Trimming stripped 2 bases from V and 4 bases from J, with 14 bases between. CDR3 residues: CASSPGQQGGTEAFF. The CDR3 DNA reads as TGTGCCAGCTCACCAGGGCAACAGGGTGGCACTGAAGCTTTCTTT. Drawing the rest from reference TRBV18 and TRBJ1-1, the complete variable domain is NAGVMQNPRHLVRRRGQEARLRCSPMKGHSHVYWYRQLPEEGLKFMVYLQKENIIDESGMPKERFSAEFPKEGPSILRIQQVVRGDSAAYFCASSPGQQGGTEAFFGQGTRLTVV.

There are many counts of this clone. The chain couples TRBV2 to TRBJ1-6; D is uncertain. This CDR3 is built from 14 residues. V lost 6 bases and J 3 bases, leaving 9 bases between the germline ends. Germline V lookup: CDR1 SNHLY, CDR2 FYNNEI. This CDR3 is CASRVNGYNSPLHF. CDR3 nucleotides: TGTGCCAGCAGGGTAAACGGCTATAATTCACCCCTCCACTTT.

At least ten counts were recorded for this clone. The genes are TRBV11-2 and TRBJ2-7; no clear D gene. From germline, CDR1 is SGHAT and CDR2 FQNNGV. The CDR3 sequence is 15 residues long. V lost 2 bases and J lost 3, with 14 bases in between. The CDR3, as DNA: TGTGCCAGCAGCTTAACCCCTGAGGCTGGCTACGAGCAGTACTTC. Translation gives CASSLTPEAGYEQYF.

This clone was seen repeatedly, ten times or more. The gene calls are TRBV6-5 and TRBJ1-1, with 7 bases lining up with TRBD1. Germline loops: CDR1 MNHEY, CDR2 SVGAGI. The CDR3 consists of 16 residues. V was clipped by 0 bases and J by 4 bases; unmatched bases: 8. The DNA for the CDR3 is TGTGCCAGCAGTTACTCGCCGGGACAGAGAACCACTGAAGCTTTCTTT. Translated, it gives CASSYSPGQRTTEAFF.

This clone has a count of ten or more. This sequence joins TRBV27 and TRBJ1-4, with 7 positions matching TRBD1. CDR1 and CDR2 from the germline V gene are MNHEY and SMNVEV (reference sequence). The CDR3 runs 20 residues. Losses at the gene ends were 5 bases for V and 3 bases for J; bases not matched to a gene: 21. The CDR3 DNA sequence: TGTGCCAGCAGTCCCCTCCGGGACAGCGGACTTTTCGGGGCTAATGAAAAACTGTTTTTT. Translated, it gives CASSPLRDSGLFGANEKLFF.

This clone was observed a handful of times. CDR3: CASSLRGLARRGETQYF. DNA of the CDR3: TGTGCCAGCAGTCTACGGGGACTAGCGAGGAGAGGAGAGACCCAGTACTTC. J is TRBJ2-5 and V is TRBV28; 10 positions match TRBD2. V dropped 5 bases and J dropped 4; count of bases not matched to a gene: 13. CDR1 is MDHEN and CDR2 is SYDVKM in the germline V gene. This CDR3 comprises 17 residues.

Ten or more counts support this clone. The CDR3 region is CASSLGLASGRSMSYEQYF. The CDR3 bases are TGTGCCAGCAGCTTAGGGTTGGCTAGCGGGAGGTCTATGAGTTACGAGCAGTACTTC. The chain joins TRBV7-6 to TRBJ2-7; TRBD2 matches at 11 bases. J gave up 4 bases and V 1 base, and 15 bases lay outside the gene matches. Germline V gene data show CDR1 as SGHVS and CDR2 as FNYEAQ. The CDR3 is 19 residues long. Drawing the rest from reference TRBV7-6 and TRBJ2-7, the complete variable domain is GAGVSQSPRYKVTKRGQDVALRCDPISGHVSLYWYRQALGQGPEFLTYFNYEAQQDKSGLPNDRFSAERPEGSISTLTIQRTEQRDSAMYRCASSLGLASGRSMSYEQYFGPGTRLTVT.

This clone has a count of ten or more. The J gene is TRBJ1-1, the V gene TRBV2; D is unresolved. The germline CDR1 and CDR2 sequences are SNHLY and FYNNEI. V was clipped by 4 bases and J by 10 bases, with 13 bases between them. The CDR3 extends over 12 amino acids. The CDR3 bases are TGTGCCAGCAGTGTTACGGGGAGTGGAGCTTTCTTT. It encodes CASSVTGSGAFF.

This clone showed up just a few times. This chain joins TRBV7-8 and TRBJ2-5, with 11 bases that match TRBD1. V trimming: 10 bases; J trimming: 4 bases; junction bases outside the gene matches: 11. Germline CDR1 reads SGHVS; CDR2 reads FQNEAQ. The CDR3 covers 15 residues. CDR3 amino acids: CANSRTGGAGETQYF. The CDR3 coding sequence is TGTGCCAACTCCCGGACAGGGGGCGCGGGAGAGACCCAGTACTTC.